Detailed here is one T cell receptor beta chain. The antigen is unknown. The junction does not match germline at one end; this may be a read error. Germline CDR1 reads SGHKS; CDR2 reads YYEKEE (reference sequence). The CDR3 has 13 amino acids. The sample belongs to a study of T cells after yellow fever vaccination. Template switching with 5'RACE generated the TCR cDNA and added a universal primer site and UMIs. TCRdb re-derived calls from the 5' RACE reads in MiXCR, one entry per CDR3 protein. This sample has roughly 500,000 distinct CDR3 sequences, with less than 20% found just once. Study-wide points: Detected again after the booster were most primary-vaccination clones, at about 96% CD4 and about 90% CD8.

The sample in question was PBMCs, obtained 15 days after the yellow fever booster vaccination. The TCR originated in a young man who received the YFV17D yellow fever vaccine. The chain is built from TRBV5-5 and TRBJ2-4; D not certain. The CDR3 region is CAISPGPGNIQYF. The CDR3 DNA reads TGTGCCATCAGCCCCGGGCCGGGAAACATTCAGTACTTC.